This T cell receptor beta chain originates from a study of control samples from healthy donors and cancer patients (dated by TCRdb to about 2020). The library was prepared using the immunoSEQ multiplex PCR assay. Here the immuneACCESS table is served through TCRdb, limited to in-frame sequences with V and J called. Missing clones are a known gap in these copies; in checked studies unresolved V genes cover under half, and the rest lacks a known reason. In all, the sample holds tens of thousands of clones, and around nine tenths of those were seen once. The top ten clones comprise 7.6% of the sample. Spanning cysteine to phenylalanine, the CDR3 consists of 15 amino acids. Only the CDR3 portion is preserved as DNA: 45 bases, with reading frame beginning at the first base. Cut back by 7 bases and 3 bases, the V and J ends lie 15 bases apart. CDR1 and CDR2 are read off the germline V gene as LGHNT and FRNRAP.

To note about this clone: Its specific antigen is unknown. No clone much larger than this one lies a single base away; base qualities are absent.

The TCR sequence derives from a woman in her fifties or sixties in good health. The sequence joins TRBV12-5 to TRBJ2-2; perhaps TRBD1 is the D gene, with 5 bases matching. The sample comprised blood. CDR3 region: CASALSRQHTGELFF. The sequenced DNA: TGTGCTAGTGCCCTGAGTAGACAGCACACCGGGGAGCTGTTTTTT. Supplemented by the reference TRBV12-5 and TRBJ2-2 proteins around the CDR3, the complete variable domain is DARVTQTPRHKVTEMGQEVTMRCQPILGHNTVFWYRQTMMQGLELLAYFRNRAPLDDSGMPKDRFSAEMPDATLATLKIQPSEPRDSAVYFCASALSRQHTGELFFGEGSRLTVL.